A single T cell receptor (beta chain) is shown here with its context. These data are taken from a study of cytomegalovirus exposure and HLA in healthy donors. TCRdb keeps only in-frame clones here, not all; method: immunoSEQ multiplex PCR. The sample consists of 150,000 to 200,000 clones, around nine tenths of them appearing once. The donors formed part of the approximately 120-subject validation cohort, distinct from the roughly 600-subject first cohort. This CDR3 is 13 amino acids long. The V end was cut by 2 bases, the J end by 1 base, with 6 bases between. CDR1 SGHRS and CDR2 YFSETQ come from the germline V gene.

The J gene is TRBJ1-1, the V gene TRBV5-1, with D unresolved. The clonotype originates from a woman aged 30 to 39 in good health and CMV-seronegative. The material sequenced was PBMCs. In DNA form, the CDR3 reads TGCGCCAGCAGCTTTCGGGAGAACACTGAAGCTTTCTTT. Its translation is CASSFRENTEAFF.